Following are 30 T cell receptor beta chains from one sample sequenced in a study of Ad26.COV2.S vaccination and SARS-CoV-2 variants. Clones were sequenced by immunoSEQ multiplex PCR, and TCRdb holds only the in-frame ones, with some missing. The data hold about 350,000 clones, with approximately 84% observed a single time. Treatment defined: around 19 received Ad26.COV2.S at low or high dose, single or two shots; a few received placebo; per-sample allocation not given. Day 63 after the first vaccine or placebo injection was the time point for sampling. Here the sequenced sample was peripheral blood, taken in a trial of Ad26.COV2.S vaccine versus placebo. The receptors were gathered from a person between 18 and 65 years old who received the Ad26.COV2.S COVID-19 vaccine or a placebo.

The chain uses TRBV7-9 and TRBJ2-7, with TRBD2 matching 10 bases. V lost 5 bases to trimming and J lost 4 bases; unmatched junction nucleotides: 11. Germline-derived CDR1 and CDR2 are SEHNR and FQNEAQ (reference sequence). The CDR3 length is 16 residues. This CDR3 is CASSHETSGGDYEQYF. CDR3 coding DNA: TGTGCCAGCAGCCACGAGACAAGCGGGGGGGATTACGAGCAGTACTTC.

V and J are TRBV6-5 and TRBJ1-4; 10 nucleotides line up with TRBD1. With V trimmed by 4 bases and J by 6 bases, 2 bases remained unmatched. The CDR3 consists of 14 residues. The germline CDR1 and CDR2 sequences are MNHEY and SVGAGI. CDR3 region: CASSSGQGYEKLFF. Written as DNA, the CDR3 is TGTGCCAGCAGTTCGGGACAGGGGTATGAAAAACTGTTTTTT.

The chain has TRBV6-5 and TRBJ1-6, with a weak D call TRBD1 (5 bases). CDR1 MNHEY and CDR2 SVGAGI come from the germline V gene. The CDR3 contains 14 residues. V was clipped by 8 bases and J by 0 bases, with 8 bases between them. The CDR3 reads CASGGSSYNSPLHF. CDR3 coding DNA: TGTGCCAGCGGGGGAAGCTCCTATAATTCACCCCTCCACTTT.

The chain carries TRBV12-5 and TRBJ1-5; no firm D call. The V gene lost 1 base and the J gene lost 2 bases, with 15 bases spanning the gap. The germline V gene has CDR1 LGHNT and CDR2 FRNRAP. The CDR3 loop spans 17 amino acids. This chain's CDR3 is CASGLAPGITGNQPQHF. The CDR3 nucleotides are TGTGCTAGTGGTTTGGCACCGGGGATCACAGGCAATCAGCCCCAGCATTTT.

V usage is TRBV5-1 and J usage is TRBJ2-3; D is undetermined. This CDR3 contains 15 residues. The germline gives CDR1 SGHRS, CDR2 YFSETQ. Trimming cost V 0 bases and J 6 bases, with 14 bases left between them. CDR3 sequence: CASSLGYAIPDTQYF. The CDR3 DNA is TGCGCCAGCAGCTTGGGGTATGCGATCCCGGATACGCAGTATTTT.

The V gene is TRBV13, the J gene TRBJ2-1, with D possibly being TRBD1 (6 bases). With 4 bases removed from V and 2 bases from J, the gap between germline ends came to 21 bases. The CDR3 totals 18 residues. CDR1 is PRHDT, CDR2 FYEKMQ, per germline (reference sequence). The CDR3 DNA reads TGTGCCAGCAGCTCATTCACAACAGGGATGGGCACCTACAATGAGCAGTTCTTC. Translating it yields CASSSFTTGMGTYNEQFF.

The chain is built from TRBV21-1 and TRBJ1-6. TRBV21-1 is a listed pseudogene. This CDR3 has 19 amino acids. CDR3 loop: CASSNLYYEVLVNNSPLHF. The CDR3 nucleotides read TGTGCCAGCAGCAATCTCTACTATGAGGTATTGGTCAATAATTCACCCCTCCACTTT.

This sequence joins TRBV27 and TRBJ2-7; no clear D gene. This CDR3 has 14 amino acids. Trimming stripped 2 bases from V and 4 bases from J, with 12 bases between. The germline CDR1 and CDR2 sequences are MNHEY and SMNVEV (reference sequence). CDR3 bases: TGTGCCAGCAGTTTAGGCCAGCGAAGTTACGAGCAGTACTTC. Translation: CASSLGQRSYEQYF.

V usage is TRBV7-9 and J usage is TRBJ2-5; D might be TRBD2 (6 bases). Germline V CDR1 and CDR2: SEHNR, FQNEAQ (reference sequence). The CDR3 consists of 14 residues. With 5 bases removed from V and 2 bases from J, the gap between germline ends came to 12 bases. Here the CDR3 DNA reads TGTGCCAGCAGCCCGATAGCGGTACAAGAGACCCAGTACTTC. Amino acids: CASSPIAVQETQYF.

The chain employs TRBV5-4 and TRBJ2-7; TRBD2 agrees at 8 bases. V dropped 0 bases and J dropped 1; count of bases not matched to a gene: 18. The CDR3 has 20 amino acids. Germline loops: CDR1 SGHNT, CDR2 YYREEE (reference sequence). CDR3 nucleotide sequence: TGTGCCAGCAGCTTGGCGGGTAGCGGGACTCATAGGGGGGGATCCTACGAGCAGTACTTC. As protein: CASSLAGSGTHRGGSYEQYF. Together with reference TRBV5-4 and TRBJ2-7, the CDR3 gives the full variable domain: ETGVTQSPTHLIKTRGQQVTLRCSSQSGHNTVSWYQQALGQGPQFIFQYYREEENGRGNFPPRFSGLQFPNYSSELNVNALELDDSALYLCASSLAGSGTHRGGSYEQYFGPGTRLTVT.

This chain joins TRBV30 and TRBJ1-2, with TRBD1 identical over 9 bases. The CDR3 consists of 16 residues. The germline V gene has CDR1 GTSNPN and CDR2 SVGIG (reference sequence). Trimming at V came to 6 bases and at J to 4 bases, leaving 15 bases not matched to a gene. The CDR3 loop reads CACNSLGQGIGYGYTF. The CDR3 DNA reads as TGTGCCTGTAATTCATTAGGACAGGGGATCGGCTATGGCTACACCTTC.

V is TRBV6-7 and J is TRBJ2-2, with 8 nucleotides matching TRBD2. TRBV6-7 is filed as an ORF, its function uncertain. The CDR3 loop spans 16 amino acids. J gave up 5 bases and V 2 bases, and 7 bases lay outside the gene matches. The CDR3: CASSYGAGVGTGELFF. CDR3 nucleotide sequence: TGTGCCAGCAGTTACGGAGCGGGAGTGGGGACCGGGGAGCTGTTTTTT.

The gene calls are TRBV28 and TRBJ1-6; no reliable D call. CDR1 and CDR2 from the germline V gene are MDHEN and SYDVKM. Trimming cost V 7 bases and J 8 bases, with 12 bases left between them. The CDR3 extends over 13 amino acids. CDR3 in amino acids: CASMEDTYSPLHF. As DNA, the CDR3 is TGTGCCAGCATGGAGGATACCTATTCACCCCTCCACTTT.

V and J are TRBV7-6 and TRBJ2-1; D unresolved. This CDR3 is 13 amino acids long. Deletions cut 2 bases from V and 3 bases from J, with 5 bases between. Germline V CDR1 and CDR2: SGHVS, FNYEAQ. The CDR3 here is CASSLNYYNEQFF. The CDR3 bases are TGTGCCAGCAGCTTAAACTACTACAATGAGCAGTTCTTC. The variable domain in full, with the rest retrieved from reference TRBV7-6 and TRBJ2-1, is GAGVSQSPRYKVTKRGQDVALRCDPISGHVSLYWYRQALGQGPEFLTYFNYEAQQDKSGLPNDRFSAERPEGSISTLTIQRTEQRDSAMYRCASSLNYYNEQFFGPGTRLTVL.

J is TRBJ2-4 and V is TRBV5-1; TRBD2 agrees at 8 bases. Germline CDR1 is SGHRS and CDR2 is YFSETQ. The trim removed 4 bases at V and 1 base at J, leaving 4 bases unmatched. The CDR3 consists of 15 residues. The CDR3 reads CASSPGGVAKNIQYF. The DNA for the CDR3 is TGCGCCAGCAGCCCCGGGGGGGTGGCCAAAAACATTCAGTACTTC.

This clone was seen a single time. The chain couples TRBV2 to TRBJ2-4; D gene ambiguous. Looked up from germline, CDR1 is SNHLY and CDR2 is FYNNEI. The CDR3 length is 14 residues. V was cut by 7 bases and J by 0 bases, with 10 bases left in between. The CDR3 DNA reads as TGTGCCAGCACGGCAGGTTTAGCCAAAAACATTCAGTACTTC. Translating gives CASTAGLAKNIQYF.

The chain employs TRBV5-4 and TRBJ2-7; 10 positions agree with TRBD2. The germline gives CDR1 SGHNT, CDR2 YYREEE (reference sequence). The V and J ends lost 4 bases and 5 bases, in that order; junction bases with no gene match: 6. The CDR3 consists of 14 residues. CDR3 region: CASSTGLAAHEQYF. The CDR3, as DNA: TGTGCCAGCAGCACTGGACTAGCGGCACACGAGCAGTACTTC.

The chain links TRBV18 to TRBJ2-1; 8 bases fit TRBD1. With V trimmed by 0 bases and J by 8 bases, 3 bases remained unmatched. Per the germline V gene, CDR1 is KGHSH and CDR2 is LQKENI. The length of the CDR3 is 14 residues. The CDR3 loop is CASSPPDRADEQFF. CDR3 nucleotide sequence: TGTGCCAGCTCACCACCGGACAGGGCCGATGAGCAGTTCTTC.

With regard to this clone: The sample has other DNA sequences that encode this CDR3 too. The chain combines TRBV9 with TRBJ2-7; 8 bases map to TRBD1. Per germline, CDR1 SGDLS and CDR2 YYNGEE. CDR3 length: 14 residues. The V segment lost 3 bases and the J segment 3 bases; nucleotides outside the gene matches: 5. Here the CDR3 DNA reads TGTGCCAGCAGCGCCGGGACAGGCAACTACGAGCAGTACTTC. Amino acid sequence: CASSAGTGNYEQYF.

Here the CDR3 reads CASSLPGLAGGEFYEQFF. Here the CDR3 DNA reads TGTGCCAGCAGCCTCCCCGGACTAGCGGGGGGGGAGTTTTATGAGCAGTTCTTC. This chain links TRBV2 with TRBJ2-1; 15 nucleotides align to TRBD2. Germline lookup yields CDR1 SNHLY and CDR2 FYNNEI. The CDR3 spans 18 residues. Trimming at V came to 6 bases and at J to 8 bases, leaving 14 bases not matched to a gene.

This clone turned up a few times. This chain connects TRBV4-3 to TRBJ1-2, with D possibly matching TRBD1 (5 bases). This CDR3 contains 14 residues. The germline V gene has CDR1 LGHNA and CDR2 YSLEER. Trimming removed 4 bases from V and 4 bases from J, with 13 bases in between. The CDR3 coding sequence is TGCGCCAGCAGCCCTGCTCAGGGAGGCTATGGCTACACCTTC. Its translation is CASSPAQGGYGYTF.

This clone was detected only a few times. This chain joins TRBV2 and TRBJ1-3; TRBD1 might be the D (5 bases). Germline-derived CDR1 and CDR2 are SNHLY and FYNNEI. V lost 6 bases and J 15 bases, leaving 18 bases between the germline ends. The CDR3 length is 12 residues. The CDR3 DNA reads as TGTGCCAGCAGAGAATCGTATCGGGGGACATATTTT. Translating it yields CASRESYRGTYF.

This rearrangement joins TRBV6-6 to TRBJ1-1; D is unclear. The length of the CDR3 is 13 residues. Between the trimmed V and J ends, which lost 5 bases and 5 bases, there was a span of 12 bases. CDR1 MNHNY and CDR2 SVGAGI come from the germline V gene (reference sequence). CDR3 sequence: CASSRQLLTEAFF. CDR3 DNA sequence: TGTGCCAGCAGTCGGCAGTTGTTGACTGAAGCTTTCTTT.

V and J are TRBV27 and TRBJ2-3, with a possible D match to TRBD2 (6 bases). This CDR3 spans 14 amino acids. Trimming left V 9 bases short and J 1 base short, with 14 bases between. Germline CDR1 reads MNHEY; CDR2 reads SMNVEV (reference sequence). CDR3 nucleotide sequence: TGTGCCAGTTGTGGAGGGCTCCGCACAGATACGCAGTATTTT. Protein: CASCGGLRTDTQYF.

CDR3 loop: CATIPGNSYEQYF. DNA for the CDR3: TGTGCCACAATACCCGGGAACTCCTACGAGCAGTACTTC. This chain connects TRBV6-5 to TRBJ2-7; tentatively, D is TRBD2 (5 bases). The V and J ends lost 10 bases and 0 bases respectively, with 13 bases between them. The CDR3 is 13 amino acids. Germline V CDR1 and CDR2: MNHEY, SVGAGI.

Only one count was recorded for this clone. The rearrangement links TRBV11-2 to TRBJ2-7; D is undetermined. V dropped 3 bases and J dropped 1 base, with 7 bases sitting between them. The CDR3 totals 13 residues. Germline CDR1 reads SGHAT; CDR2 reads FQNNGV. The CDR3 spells CASSFRASYEQYF. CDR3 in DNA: TGTGCCAGCAGCTTTAGGGCTTCCTACGAGCAGTACTTC.

CDR3 nucleotide sequence: TGTGCCAGCAGCTTAGTGGGACTAGGTAGAGGTGAGCAGTTCTTC. It yields the protein CASSLVGLGRGEQFF. The rearrangement uses TRBV11-2 and TRBJ2-1; 8 positions match TRBD2. Per germline, CDR1 SGHAT and CDR2 FQNNGV. The CDR3 has 15 amino acids. V trimming: 1 base; J trimming: 9 bases; junction bases outside the gene matches: 8.

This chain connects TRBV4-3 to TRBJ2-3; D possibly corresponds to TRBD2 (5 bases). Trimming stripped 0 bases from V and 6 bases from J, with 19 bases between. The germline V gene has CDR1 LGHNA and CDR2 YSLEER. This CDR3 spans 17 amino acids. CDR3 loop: CASSQDWGELRGDTQYF. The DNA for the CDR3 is TGCGCCAGCAGCCAAGATTGGGGTGAGCTCCGGGGTGATACGCAGTATTTT.

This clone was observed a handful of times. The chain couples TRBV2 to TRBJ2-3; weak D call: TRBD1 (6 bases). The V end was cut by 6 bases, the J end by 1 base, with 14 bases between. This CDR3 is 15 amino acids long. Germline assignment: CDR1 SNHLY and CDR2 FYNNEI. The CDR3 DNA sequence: TGTGCCAGCAGCCCTAGGGGGTGGGGCACAGATACGCAGTATTTT. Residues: CASSPRGWGTDTQYF.

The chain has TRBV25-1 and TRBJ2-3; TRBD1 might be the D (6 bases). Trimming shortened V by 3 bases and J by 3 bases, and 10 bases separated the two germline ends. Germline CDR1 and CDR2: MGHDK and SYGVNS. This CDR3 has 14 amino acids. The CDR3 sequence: CASSDVRGTDTQYF. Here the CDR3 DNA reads TGTGCCAGCAGTGATGTAAGGGGGACAGATACGCAGTATTTT.